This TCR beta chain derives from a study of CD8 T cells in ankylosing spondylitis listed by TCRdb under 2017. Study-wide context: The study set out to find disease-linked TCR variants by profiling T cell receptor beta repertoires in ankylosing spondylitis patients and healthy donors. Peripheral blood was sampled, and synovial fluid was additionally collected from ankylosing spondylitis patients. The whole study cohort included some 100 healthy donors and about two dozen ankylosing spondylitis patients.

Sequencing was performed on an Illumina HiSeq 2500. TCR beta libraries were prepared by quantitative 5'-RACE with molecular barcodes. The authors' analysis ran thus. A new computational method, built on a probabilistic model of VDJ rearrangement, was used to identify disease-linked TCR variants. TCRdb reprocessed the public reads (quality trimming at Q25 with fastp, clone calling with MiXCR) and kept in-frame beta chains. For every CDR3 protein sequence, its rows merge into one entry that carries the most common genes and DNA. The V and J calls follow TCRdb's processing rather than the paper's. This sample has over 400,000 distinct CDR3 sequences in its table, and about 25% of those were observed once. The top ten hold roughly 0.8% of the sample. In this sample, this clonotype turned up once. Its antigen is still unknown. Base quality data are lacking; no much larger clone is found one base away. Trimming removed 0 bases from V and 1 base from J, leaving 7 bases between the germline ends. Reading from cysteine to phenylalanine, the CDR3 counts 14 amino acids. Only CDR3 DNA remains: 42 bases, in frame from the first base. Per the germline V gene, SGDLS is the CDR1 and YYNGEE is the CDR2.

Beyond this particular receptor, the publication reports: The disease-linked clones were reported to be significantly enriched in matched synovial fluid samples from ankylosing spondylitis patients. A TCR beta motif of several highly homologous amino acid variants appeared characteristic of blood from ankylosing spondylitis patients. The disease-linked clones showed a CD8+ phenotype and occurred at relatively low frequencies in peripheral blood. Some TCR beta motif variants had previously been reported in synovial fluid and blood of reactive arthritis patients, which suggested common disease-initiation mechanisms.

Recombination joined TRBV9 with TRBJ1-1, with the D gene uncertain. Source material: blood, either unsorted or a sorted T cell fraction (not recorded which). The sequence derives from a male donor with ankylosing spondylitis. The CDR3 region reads CASSVGTRNTEAFF. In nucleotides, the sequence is TGTGCCAGCAGCGTAGGTACTCGGAACACTGAAGCTTTCTTT.